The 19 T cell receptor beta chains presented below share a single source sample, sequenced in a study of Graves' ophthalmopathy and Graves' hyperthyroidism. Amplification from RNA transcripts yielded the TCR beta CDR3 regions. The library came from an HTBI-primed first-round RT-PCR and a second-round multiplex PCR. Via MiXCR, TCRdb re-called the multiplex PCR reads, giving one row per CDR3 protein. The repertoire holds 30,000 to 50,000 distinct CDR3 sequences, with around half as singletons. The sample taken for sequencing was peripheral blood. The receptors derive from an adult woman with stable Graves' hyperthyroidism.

This CDR3 is CASSNGQGGTEAFF. CDR3 coding DNA: TGTGCCAGCAGTAACGGACAGGGGGGCACTGAAGCTTTCTTT. The chain is built from TRBV7-2 and TRBJ1-1, with 10 bases aligning to TRBD1. Losses at the gene ends were 6 bases for V and 4 bases for J; bases not matched to a gene: 5. The CDR3 runs 14 residues. Germline CDR1 is SGHTA and CDR2 is FQGNSA. The full variable domain, its missing parts supplied by reference TRBV7-2 and TRBJ1-1, is GAGVSQSPSNKVTEKGKDVELRCDPISGHTALYWYRQSLGQGLEFLIYFQGNSAPDKSGLPSDRFSAERTGGSVSTLTIQRTQQEDSAVYLCASSNGQGGTEAFFGQGTRLTVV.

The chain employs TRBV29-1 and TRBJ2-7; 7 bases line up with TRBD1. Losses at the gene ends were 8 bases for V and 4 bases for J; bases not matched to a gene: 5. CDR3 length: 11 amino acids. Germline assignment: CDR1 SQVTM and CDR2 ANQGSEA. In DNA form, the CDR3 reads TGCAGCCCCGAACAGGGGTACGAGCAGTACTTC. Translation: CSPEQGYEQYF.

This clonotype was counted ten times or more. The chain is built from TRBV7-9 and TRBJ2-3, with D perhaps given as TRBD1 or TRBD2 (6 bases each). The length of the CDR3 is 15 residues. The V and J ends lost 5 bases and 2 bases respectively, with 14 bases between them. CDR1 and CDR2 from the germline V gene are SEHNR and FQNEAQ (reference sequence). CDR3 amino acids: CASSGGTFDTDTQYF. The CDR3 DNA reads TGTGCCAGCAGCGGCGGGACATTTGACACAGATACGCAGTATTTT.

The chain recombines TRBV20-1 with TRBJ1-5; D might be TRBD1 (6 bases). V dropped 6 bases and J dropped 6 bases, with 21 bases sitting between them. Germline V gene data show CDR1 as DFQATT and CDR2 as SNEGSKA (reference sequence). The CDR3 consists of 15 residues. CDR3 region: CSATRGGLSGQPQHF. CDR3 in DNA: TGCAGTGCCACCCGGGGGGGCCTAAGTGGTCAGCCCCAGCATTTT.

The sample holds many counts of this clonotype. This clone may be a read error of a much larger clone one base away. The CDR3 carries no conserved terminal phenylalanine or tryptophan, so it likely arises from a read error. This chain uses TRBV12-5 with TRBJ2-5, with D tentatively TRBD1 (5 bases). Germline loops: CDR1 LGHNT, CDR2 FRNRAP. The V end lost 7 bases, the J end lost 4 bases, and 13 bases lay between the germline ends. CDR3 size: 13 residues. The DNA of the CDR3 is TGTGCTAGTGCGCATCAGGGTTTAGAGACCCAGTACCTC. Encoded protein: CASAHQGLETQYL.

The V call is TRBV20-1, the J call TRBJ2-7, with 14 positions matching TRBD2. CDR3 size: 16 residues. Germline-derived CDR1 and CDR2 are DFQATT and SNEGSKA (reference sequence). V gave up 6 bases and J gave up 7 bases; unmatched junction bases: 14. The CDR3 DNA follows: TGCAGTGCCAGGATGACTAGCGGGAGGGCCTGGTGGGAGCAGTACTTC. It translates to CSARMTSGRAWWEQYF.

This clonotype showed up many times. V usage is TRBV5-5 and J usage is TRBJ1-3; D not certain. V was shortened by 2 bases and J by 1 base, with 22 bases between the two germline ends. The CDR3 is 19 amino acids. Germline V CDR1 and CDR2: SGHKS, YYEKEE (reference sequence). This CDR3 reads CASSFSPSGFRSSGNTIYF. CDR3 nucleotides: TGTGCCAGCAGCTTTTCGCCCAGTGGCTTCCGGTCTTCTGGAAACACCATATATTTT.

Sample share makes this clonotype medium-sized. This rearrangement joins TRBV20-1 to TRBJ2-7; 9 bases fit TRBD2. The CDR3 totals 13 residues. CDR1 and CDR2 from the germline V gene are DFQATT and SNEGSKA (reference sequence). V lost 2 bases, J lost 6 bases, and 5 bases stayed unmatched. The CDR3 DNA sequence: TGCAGTGCTAGACGGCTAGCGGGACTCGAGCAGTACTTC. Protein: CSARRLAGLEQYF.

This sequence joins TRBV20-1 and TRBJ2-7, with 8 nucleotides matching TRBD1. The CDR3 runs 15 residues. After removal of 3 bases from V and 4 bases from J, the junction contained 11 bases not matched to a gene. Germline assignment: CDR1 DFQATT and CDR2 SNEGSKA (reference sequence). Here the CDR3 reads CSARPITQGAYEQYF. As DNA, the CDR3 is TGCAGTGCTAGGCCCATTACTCAGGGGGCGTACGAGCAGTACTTC.

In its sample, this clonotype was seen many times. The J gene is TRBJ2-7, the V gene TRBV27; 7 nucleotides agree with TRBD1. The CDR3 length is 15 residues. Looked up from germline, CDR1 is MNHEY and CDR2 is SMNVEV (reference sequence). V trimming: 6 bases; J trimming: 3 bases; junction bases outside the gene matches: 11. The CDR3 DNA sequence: TGTGCCAGCAGCCTAAGAACAGGGGACAACTACGAGCAGTACTTC. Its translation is CASSLRTGDNYEQYF.

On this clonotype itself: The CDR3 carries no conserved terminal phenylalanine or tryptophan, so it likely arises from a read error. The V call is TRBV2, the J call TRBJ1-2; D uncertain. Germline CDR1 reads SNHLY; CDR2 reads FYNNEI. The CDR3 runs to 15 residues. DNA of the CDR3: TGTGCCAGCAGAGAAGGGCGGGGAACTAACTATGGCTACACCCTC. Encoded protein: CASREGRGTNYGYTL.

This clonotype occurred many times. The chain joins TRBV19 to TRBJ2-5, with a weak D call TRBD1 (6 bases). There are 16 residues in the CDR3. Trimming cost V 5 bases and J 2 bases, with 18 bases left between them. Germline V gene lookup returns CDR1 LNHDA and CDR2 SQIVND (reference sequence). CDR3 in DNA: TGTGCCAGTAGTGAGTCCCGGACAGCGAAACAAGAGACCCAGTACTTC. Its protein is CASSESRTAKQETQYF.

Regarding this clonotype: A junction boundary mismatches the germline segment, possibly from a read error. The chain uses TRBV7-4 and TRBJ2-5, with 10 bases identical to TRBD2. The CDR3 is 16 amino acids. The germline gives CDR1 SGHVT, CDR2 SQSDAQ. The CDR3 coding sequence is TGCGCCAGCAGCCCTACACTAGCGGGACGACAAGAGACCCAGTACTTC. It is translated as CASSPTLAGRQETQYF.

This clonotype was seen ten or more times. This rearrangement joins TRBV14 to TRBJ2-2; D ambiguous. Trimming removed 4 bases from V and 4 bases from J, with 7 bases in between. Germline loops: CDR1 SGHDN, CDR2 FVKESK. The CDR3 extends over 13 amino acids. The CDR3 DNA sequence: TGTGCCAGCAGCCGCTTGAGCACCGGGGAGCTGTTTTTT. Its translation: CASSRLSTGELFF.

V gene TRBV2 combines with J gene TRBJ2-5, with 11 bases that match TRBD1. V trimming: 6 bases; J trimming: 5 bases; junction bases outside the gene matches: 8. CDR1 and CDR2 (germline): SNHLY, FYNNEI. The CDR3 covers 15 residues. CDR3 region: CASSVGQGARETQYF. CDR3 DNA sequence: TGTGCCAGCAGCGTAGGACAGGGGGCTAGGGAGACCCAGTACTTC.

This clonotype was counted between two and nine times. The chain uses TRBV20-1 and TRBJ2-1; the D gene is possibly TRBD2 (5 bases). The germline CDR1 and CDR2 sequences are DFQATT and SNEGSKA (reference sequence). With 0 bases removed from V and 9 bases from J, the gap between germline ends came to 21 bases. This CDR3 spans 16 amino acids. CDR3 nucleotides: TGCAGTGCTAGAGATTTATGGAGAGGGATATGGAGTGAGCAGTTCTTC. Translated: CSARDLWRGIWSEQFF.

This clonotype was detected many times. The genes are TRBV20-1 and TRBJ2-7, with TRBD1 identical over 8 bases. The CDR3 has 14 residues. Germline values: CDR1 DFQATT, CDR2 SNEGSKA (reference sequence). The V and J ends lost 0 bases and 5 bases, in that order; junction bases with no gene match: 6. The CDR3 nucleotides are TGCAGTGCTAGAGATCTAGGACAGGGTAACGAGCAGTACTTC. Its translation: CSARDLGQGNEQYF.

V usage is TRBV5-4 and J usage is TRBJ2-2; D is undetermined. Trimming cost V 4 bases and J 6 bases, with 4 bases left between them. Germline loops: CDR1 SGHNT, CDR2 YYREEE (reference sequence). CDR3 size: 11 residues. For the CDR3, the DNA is TGTGCCAGCAGCCTTGCCGGGGAGCTGTTTTTT. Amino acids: CASSLAGELFF.

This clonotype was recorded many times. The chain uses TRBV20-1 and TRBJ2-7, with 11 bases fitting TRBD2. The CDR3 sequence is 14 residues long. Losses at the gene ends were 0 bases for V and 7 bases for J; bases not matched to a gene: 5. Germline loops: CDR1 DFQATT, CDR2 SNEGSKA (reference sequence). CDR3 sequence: CSARDLSSGREQYF. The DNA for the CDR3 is TGCAGTGCTAGAGATCTGTCTAGCGGGAGGGAGCAGTACTTC.